This T cell receptor (beta chain) was sequenced in a study of shared clonotypes between healthy human individuals. Study observations and caveats: Specimens sampled were limited to blood, with tissue repertoires likely differing.

The length of the CDR3 is 15 residues. Germline CDR1 and CDR2: SGHNT and YYREEE (reference sequence). V was clipped by 6 bases and J by 1 base, with 17 bases between them. Across several immunoSEQ plates, the genomic DNA of each subset was split evenly. Roughly 210 ng DNA, 25,000 to 35,000 T cell genomes, went into each sorted-subset replicate PCR. Measured with immunoSEQ multiplex PCR; TCRdb has only the in-frame clones, and not every one. This sample carries approximately 2,000,000 clones, 80% to 95% of them seen once, and the ten largest clones take roughly 0.34%. Donors, without exception, were Caucasian adults residing in Nashville, Tennessee. Points on this clone: Antigen unknown.

The chain carries TRBV5-4 and TRBJ2-7; tentatively, D is TRBD1 (6 bases). Sequenced material: naive CD4+ T cells from PBMCs. This sample's subset: CD45RA+ positively selected. This sequence originates from a man aged 18-30 years in good health. Some clones in this sample may be carry-over from other donors' samples. CDR3 region: CASTDRGTSSYEQYF. CDR3 sequence (DNA): TGTGCCAGCACCGATAGGGGGACAAGTTCCTACGAGCAGTACTTC.